This TCR beta chain was recorded in a study of CD8+ T cells in alopecia areata (dated by TCRdb to 2017 to 2018). Background on the whole study: Skin from C3H/HeJ donors with spontaneous alopecia (roughly 6-13 months old) was grafted onto female C3H/HeJ recipients that were 7-10 weeks old. Clonality in the scalp was compared among normal scalp (n=4), patchy alopecia areata scalp (n=8), and alopecia totalis/universalis scalp (n=8). In both human patients and the C3H/HeJ mouse model, the study applied high-throughput TCRbeta sequencing to look at T cell clonal expansion in alopecia areata. RNA was obtained with the PAXgene miRNA kit for fixed scalp, the miRNeasy kit for PBMCs, and the RNeasy kit for mouse skin. TCRbeta CDR3 regions were amplified by immunoSEQ multiplex PCR with 35 Vbeta forward and 13 Jbeta reverse primers. Human TCRbeta sequencing covered scalp tissue and sorted CD4+ and CD8+ peripheral blood T cells from patchy and totalis/universalis alopecia areata patients and healthy controls. Findings and caveats that apply to the study as a whole: Lesional scalp, especially in alopecia totalis/universalis, showed higher clonality and more expanded CD8+ clones than normal scalp, suggesting antigenic drive. Shared TCR sequences between patients were less evident than in mice, which may be partly attributable to HLA diversity in the patient population. Scalp TCR repertoire analysis is complicated because resident alphabeta T cells in normal human skin are also sequenced, whereas mouse skin is dominated by gammadelta T cells.

Cells from mouse cutaneous lymph nodes were pooled, stained for CD4, CD8alpha, NKG2D, NKG2ACE and other markers, and then sorted on a BD Influx. Preparation of the library involved the immunoSEQ multiplex PCR assay. For TCR sequencing, RNA was extracted from every sample and reverse transcribed into cDNA to serve as template. SuperScript III was used to make first-strand cDNA, primed with a 2:1 mix of oligo-dT and random hexamers. A synthetic immune receptor repertoire was used to assess amplification bias, and residual bias was removed computationally. Libraries were sequenced on Illumina HiSeq using 60 bp reads that covered the CDR3 and were read from J toward V. On the authors' methods: After raw reads were preprocessed to remove errors, the CDR3 was defined following IMGT conventions as running from the conserved cysteine to phenylalanine. Clonality was computed by normalizing Shannon entropy by log2 of the number of productive unique TCRs and subtracting the result from 1. Scalp TCRbeta sequences were cross-referenced with sorted blood CD4 and CD8 repertoires so that the CD4 or CD8 identity of scalp clones could be inferred. TCRdb limited this immuneACCESS table to in-frame rearrangements with V and J called. A share of clones is missing; checked studies link under half to unresolved V genes, and the rest is unexplained. The DNA gave D and trimming, while V, J and clone size come from that table. There are approximately 300,000 clones in this sample, and none of them is a singleton. More than 1% of the sample lies in the top ten.

For this clone: No cognate antigen has been identified for it. Because the receptor is murine, the gene names and germline sequences shown are mouse ones. Other DNA sequences in this specimen translate into the identical CDR3.

The material sequenced was CD4+ T cells sorted from a lymph node. This TCR was sampled from a C3H/HeJ mouse with alopecia areata. Regarding MHC type, mice of this strain are H2-k.

The covered CDR3 bases are TGCACCTGCAGTGCAGGGGGGGGCTCCCAAGAC. Its protein product is CTCSAGGGSQD. The entire CDR3 is CTCSAGGGSQDTQYF. The chain is made from TRBV1 and TRBJ2-5, with 8 middle bases fitting TRBD2. With the read ending 4 residues before the CDR3 end, the germline J gene is used to fill in that end. Its CDR3 holds 15 amino acids, cysteine through phenylalanine. The DNA shown is the part of the CDR3 that was read: 33 bases, in frame from base 1. CDR1 NSQYPW and CDR2 LRSPGD are derived from the germline V gene (reference sequence). V has 1 base trimmed and J has 2 bases trimmed; junction bases matching no gene number 2.